The 25 T cell receptor beta chains given below trace back to one sample, sequenced in a study of OX40 agonist ivuxolimab in advanced cancers. Sequencing used immunoSEQ multiplex PCR; TCRdb keeps in-frame clones, though not all of them. The repertoire holds 65,000 to 95,000 clones, with approximately 89% as singletons. This specimen consisted of CD4+ or CD8+ T cells sorted from blood, obtained in a trial of the OX40 agonist ivuxolimab. The receptors were gathered from an adult with an advanced solid tumor such as melanoma, head and neck, liver or kidney cancer.

The V gene is TRBV27, the J gene TRBJ2-4, with D perhaps TRBD1 (6 bases). Trimming cost V 3 bases and J 1 base, with 13 bases left between them. Germline V gene lookup returns CDR1 MNHEY and CDR2 SMNVEV (reference sequence). The CDR3 is made up of 16 amino acids. This chain's CDR3 is CASSFQGMGAKNIQYF. The CDR3 nucleotides are TGTGCCAGCAGTTTTCAGGGGATGGGGGCCAAAAACATTCAGTACTTC.

The chain combines TRBV30 with TRBJ2-7; possible D gene TRBD1, 5 bases. The CDR3 is 14 residues long. V gave up 2 bases and J gave up 2 bases, with 13 bases separating them. CDR1 GTSNPN and CDR2 SVGIG come from the germline V gene (reference sequence). Written as DNA, the CDR3 is TGTGCCTGGAGTACAGGACATTTAACCTACGAGCAGTACTTC. Encoded protein: CAWSTGHLTYEQYF.

This chain connects TRBV11-2 to TRBJ2-3; tentative D call: TRBD2 (5 bases). The V and J ends lost 3 bases and 6 bases respectively, with 13 bases between them. This CDR3 spans 14 amino acids. CDR1 is SGHAT and CDR2 is FQNNGV in the germline V gene. CDR3 coding DNA: TGTGCCAGCAGCTTGGCCCTAGCATGGGATACGCAGTATTTT. Protein sequence: CASSLALAWDTQYF. The full variable domain, its missing parts supplied by reference TRBV11-2 and TRBJ2-3, is EAGVAQSPRYKIIEKRQSVAFWCNPISGHATLYWYQQILGQGPKLLIQFQNNGVVDDSQLPKDRFSAERLKGVDSTLKIQPAKLEDSAVYLCASSLALAWDTQYFGPGTRLTVL.

The chain combines TRBV7-8 with TRBJ2-7; tentative D call: TRBD2 (6 bases). Germline assignment: CDR1 SGHVS and CDR2 FQNEAQ. The CDR3 covers 12 residues. Trimming left V 8 bases short and J 0 bases short, with 8 bases between. CDR3 protein: CASSGSSYEQYF. The CDR3 DNA reads TGTGCCAGCTCCGGGAGCTCCTACGAGCAGTACTTC.

This chain connects TRBV5-1 to TRBJ1-4; TRBD1 matches 10 bases. This CDR3 has 20 amino acids. Germline V gives CDR1 SGHRS, CDR2 YFSETQ. V gave up 2 bases and J gave up 2 bases; unmatched junction bases: 15. Written as DNA, the CDR3 is TGCGCCAGCAGCTTTCCCCTTGCCGGGACAGGGGATGGCACTAATGAAAAACTGTTTTTT. Translation gives CASSFPLAGTGDGTNEKLFF.

The CDR3: CASSIDLSATQYF. The DNA of the CDR3 is TGTGCCAGTAGTATAGATCTGTCAGCTACGCAGTATTTT. The chain has TRBV19 and TRBJ2-3; no definite D call. Per germline, CDR1 LNHDA and CDR2 SQIVND (reference sequence). The V end was cut by 0 bases, the J end by 8 bases, with 9 bases between. The CDR3 length is 13 residues.

The chain employs TRBV7-6 and TRBJ1-1; D call uncertain. Germline CDR1 SGHVS, CDR2 FNYEAQ. The CDR3 sequence is 13 residues long. Trimming stripped 0 bases from V and 1 base from J, with 3 bases between. This CDR3 reads CASSLAGNTEAFF. The DNA of the CDR3 is TGTGCCAGCAGCTTAGCAGGGAACACTGAAGCTTTCTTT.

The V and J genes are TRBV29-1 and TRBJ1-3; unclear D gene. This CDR3 is 13 amino acids long. V shed 1 base and J shed 0 bases, with 4 bases lying between them. Germline V gene sequence: CDR1 SQVTM, CDR2 ANQGSEA. The CDR3 bases are TGCAGCGTTGAAGGACGCTCTGGAAACACCATATATTTT. It encodes CSVEGRSGNTIYF.

This clone is a singleton in its sample. The J gene is TRBJ1-3, the V gene TRBV27; D possibly corresponds to TRBD1 (6 bases). Per the germline V gene, CDR1 is MNHEY and CDR2 is SMNVEV (reference sequence). The V and J ends lost 6 bases and 4 bases respectively, with 13 bases between them. This CDR3 contains 14 residues. CDR3 nucleotides: TGTGCCAGCAGCCTAGGGACATTCGGAAACACCATATATTTT. Protein: CASSLGTFGNTIYF.

The gene calls are TRBV29-1 and TRBJ2-7, with 8 positions matching TRBD1. Germline V gene data show CDR1 as SQVTM and CDR2 as ANQGSEA. The CDR3 loop spans 16 amino acids. V lost 7 bases and J lost 0; bases outside the gene matches: 14. The CDR3 loop is CSATGKPGQASYEQYF. The DNA for the CDR3 is TGCAGCGCGACGGGGAAACCGGGACAGGCCTCCTACGAGCAGTACTTC.

The rearrangement uses TRBV14 and TRBJ1-4; D may be TRBD1 (6 bases). Trimming stripped 4 bases from V and 8 bases from J, with 17 bases between. CDR3 length equals 15 residues. Germline values: CDR1 SGHDN, CDR2 FVKESK. The CDR3, as DNA: TGTGCCAGCAGCCCAACCGGGATAAGGGGGGAAAAACTGTTTTTT. It encodes CASSPTGIRGEKLFF. The full variable domain, its missing parts supplied by reference TRBV14 and TRBJ1-4, is EAGVTQFPSHSVIEKGQTVTLRCDPISGHDNLYWYRRVMGKEIKFLLHFVKESKQDESGMPNNRFLAERTGGTYSTLKVQPAELEDSGVYFCASSPTGIRGEKLFFGSGTQLSVL.

This clone was seen a single time. The chain employs TRBV6-5 and TRBJ2-3, with TRBD2 identical over 8 bases. The length of the CDR3 is 15 residues. Germline assignment: CDR1 MNHEY and CDR2 SVGAGI. With V trimmed by 2 bases and J by 5 bases, 6 bases remained unmatched. The CDR3 is CASSYAGTRGDTQYF. The CDR3 DNA reads as TGTGCCAGCAGTTACGCCGGGACTAGGGGAGATACGCAGTATTTT.

This clone showed up just once. The rearrangement joins TRBV18 to TRBJ2-2; 8 bases map to TRBD2. CDR3 size: 15 residues. CDR1 is KGHSH, CDR2 LQKENI, per germline. Trimming cost V 1 base and J 2 bases; bases outside gene matches: 0. The CDR3 sequence is CASSPLAGNTGELFF. Here the CDR3 DNA reads TGTGCCAGCTCACCACTAGCGGGAAACACCGGGGAGCTGTTTTTT. The variable domain in full, completed from reference TRBV18 and TRBJ2-2, reads NAGVMQNPRHLVRRRGQEARLRCSPMKGHSHVYWYRQLPEEGLKFMVYLQKENIIDESGMPKERFSAEFPKEGPSILRIQQVVRGDSAAYFCASSPLAGNTGELFFGEGSRLTVL.

The chain employs TRBV19 and TRBJ2-7; TRBD1 is a possible D gene (5 bases). The germline CDR1 and CDR2 sequences are LNHDA and SQIVND (reference sequence). The CDR3 runs to 15 residues. V dropped 3 bases and J dropped 4 bases, with 16 bases sitting between them. The CDR3 is CASSMQGLPFYEQYF. Here the CDR3 DNA reads TGTGCCAGTAGTATGCAGGGCCTACCTTTTTACGAGCAGTACTTC.

This clone has more than one count but fewer than ten. The rearrangement uses TRBV5-6 and TRBJ1-1, with 7 bases that match TRBD1. The CDR3 consists of 13 residues. The germline gives CDR1 SGHDT, CDR2 YYEEEE. The junction had 3 bases not matched to a gene; V was cut back by 4 bases and J by 3 bases. This CDR3 is CASSITGDTEAFF. The CDR3 nucleotides read TGTGCCAGCAGCATAACAGGGGACACTGAAGCTTTCTTT.

V usage is TRBV29-1 and J usage is TRBJ2-1; D ambiguous. V gave up 7 bases and J gave up 4 bases, with 8 bases separating them. The CDR3 is made up of 11 amino acids. Looked up from germline, CDR1 is SQVTM and CDR2 is ANQGSEA. CDR3 in DNA: TGCAGCGGCGATCCTTACAATGAGCAGTTCTTC. It yields the protein CSGDPYNEQFF.

The chain employs TRBV29-1 and TRBJ2-2; maybe TRBD2 (5 bases). V was pared by 4 bases and J by 7 bases, with 16 bases between. In germline, CDR1 is SQVTM, CDR2 ANQGSEA. The CDR3 contains 14 residues. The DNA of the CDR3 is TGCAGCGTTGCCGCTAGTACTAGTTTCGGGGAGCTGTTTTTT. Translation: CSVAASTSFGELFF.

The J gene is TRBJ2-7, the V gene TRBV29-1, with a tentative D call TRBD1 (5 bases). V lost 4 bases, J lost 7 bases, and 11 bases lay in between. This CDR3 region has 11 residues. In germline, CDR1 is SQVTM, CDR2 ANQGSEA. CDR3 in amino acids: CSVAGLGEQYF. In nucleotides, the CDR3 is TGCAGCGTTGCAGGGCTGGGGGAGCAGTACTTC.

This clone was seen a single time. V usage is TRBV19 and J usage is TRBJ1-1, with a weak D call TRBD1 (5 bases). V dropped 7 bases and J dropped 2 bases, with 17 bases sitting between them. The CDR3 is 15 residues long. Germline V gives CDR1 LNHDA, CDR2 SQIVND (reference sequence). The CDR3 bases are TGTGCCAGTATGCTCAGTGGGGGGAGCAACACTGAAGCTTTCTTT. Protein product: CASMLSGGSNTEAFF. Complete variable domain (other parts from reference TRBV19 and TRBJ1-1): DGGITQSPKYLFRKEGQNVTLSCEQNLNHDAMYWYRQDPGQGLRLIYYSQIVNDFQKGDIAEGYSVSREKKESFPLTVTSAQKNPTAFYLCASMLSGGSNTEAFFGQGTRLTVV.

The chain uses TRBV14 and TRBJ2-5; D gene unclear. V was shortened by 4 bases and J by 5 bases, with 8 bases between the two germline ends. The CDR3 totals 12 residues. CDR1 and CDR2 from the germline V gene are SGHDN and FVKESK. Here the CDR3 DNA reads TGTGCCAGCAGCCTGGTAATGGAGACCCAGTACTTC. This encodes CASSLVMETQYF.

The CDR3 sequence: CASIQTSGRSETQYF. CDR3 sequence (DNA): TGTGCCAGCATCCAGACTAGCGGGAGAAGTGAGACCCAGTACTTC. The chain joins TRBV7-9 to TRBJ2-5; 12 bases line up with TRBD2. Germline-derived CDR1 and CDR2 are SEHNR and FQNEAQ (reference sequence). J lost 5 bases, V lost 7 bases, and 8 bases had no gene match. The CDR3 length is 15 residues. Variable domain in full (rest from reference TRBV7-9 and TRBJ2-5): DTGVSQNPRHKITKRGQNVTFRCDPISEHNRLYWYRQTLGQGPEFLTYFQNEAQLEKSRLLSDRFSAERPKGSFSTLEIQRTEQGDSAMYLCASIQTSGRSETQYFGPGTRLLVL.

This clone appeared once. The chain links TRBV11-2 to TRBJ1-1, with D possibly being TRBD1 (5 bases). Germline CDR1 reads SGHAT; CDR2 reads FQNNGV. V was clipped by 3 bases and J by 1 base, with 9 bases between them. The CDR3 runs 14 residues. CDR3 in DNA: TGTGCCAGCAGCTTGCCAGGGCGGAACACTGAAGCTTTCTTT. The encoded protein is CASSLPGRNTEAFF. Drawing the rest from reference TRBV11-2 and TRBJ1-1, the complete variable domain is EAGVAQSPRYKIIEKRQSVAFWCNPISGHATLYWYQQILGQGPKLLIQFQNNGVVDDSQLPKDRFSAERLKGVDSTLKIQPAKLEDSAVYLCASSLPGRNTEAFFGQGTRLTVV.

A single count supports this clone. J is TRBJ1-2 and V is TRBV5-8; TRBD1 matches at 8 bases. The CDR3 is made up of 13 amino acids. Germline trimming cut 4 bases from V and 4 bases from J; bases unmatched to any gene: 3. Germline CDR1 and CDR2: SGHTS and YDEGEE. The CDR3 sequence: CASSGGQGYGYTF. The CDR3 nucleotides are TGTGCCAGCAGCGGCGGACAGGGCTATGGCTACACCTTC. Full variable domain (rest looked up from reference TRBV5-8 and TRBJ1-2): EAGVTQSPTHLIKTRGQQATLRCSPISGHTSVYWYQQALGLGLQFLLWYDEGEERNRGNFPPRFSGRQFPNYSSELNVNALELEDSALYLCASSGGQGYGYTFGSGTRLTVV.

The chain combines TRBV5-4 with TRBJ2-1; 8 bases map to TRBD2. Trimming at V came to 4 bases and at J to 7 bases, leaving 16 bases not matched to a gene. The CDR3 length is 17 residues. From germline, CDR1 is SGHNT and CDR2 YYREEE (reference sequence). The CDR3 DNA reads as TGTGCCAGCAGCAAAGAAAACGGGAGGGCCAATTCTAATGAGCAGTTCTTC. Amino acids: CASSKENGRANSNEQFF.

Only one count was recorded for this clone. The chain uses TRBV28 and TRBJ1-5; D unresolved. Germline lookup yields CDR1 MDHEN and CDR2 SYDVKM. V lost 6 bases, J lost 1 base, and 16 bases lay in between. The CDR3 sequence is 16 residues long. As DNA, the CDR3 is TGTGCCAGCAGGCGACTAAGGGCAGAGAGCAATCAGCCCCAGCATTTT. Protein sequence: CASRRLRAESNQPQHF.